This T cell receptor (beta chain) was captured in a study of blood T cell repertoires in COVID-19. For the study at large: Spain, Italy and the United States supplied samples that represented acute and convalescent COVID-19. T cells, B-cell-depleted T cells, or PBMCs provided the cDNA or gDNA that served as material.

Clones were sequenced by immunoSEQ multiplex PCR, and TCRdb holds only the in-frame ones, with some missing. Found here are 200,000 to 250,000 clones, around 90% of them singletons; the top ten hold just over 2.5%. Germline loops: CDR1 SGHDT, CDR2 YYEEEE. The CDR3 is 16 amino acids. V shed 0 bases and J shed 3 bases, with 15 bases lying between them. The genes are TRBV5-6 and TRBJ1-1; D might be TRBD1 (5 bases). The sequence came from a woman in her twenties or thirties who had recovered from COVID-19. Sequenced sample: PBMCs or T cells enriched from blood (not recorded which). DNA for the CDR3: TGTGCCAGCAGCTTGGGTCTGGGGCCCTGGGACACTGAAGCTTTCTTT. Translated, it gives CASSLGLGPWDTEAFF.